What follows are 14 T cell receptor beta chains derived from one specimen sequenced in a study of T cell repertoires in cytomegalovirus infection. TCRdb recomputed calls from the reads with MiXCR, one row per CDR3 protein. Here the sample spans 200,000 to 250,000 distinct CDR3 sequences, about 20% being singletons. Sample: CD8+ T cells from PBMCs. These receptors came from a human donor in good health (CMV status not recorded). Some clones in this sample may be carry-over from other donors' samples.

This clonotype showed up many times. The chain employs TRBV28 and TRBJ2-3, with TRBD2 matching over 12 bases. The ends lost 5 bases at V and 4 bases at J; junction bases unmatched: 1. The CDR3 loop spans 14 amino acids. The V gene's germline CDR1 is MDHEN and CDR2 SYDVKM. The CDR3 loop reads CASSLAGGADTQYF. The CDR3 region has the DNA TGTGCCAGCAGTCTAGCGGGGGGGGCAGATACGCAGTATTTT.

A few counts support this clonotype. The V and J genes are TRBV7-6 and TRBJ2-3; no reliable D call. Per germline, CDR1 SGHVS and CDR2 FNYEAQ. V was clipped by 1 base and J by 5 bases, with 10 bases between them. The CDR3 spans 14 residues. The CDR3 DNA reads TGTGCCAGCAGCTTAGAGGCCTACATAGATACGCAGTATTTT. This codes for CASSLEAYIDTQYF.

The CDR3 here is CASSLNRQGGVSGNTIYF. The CDR3 coding sequence is TGTGCCAGCAGCTTAAATAGACAGGGGGGCGTTTCTGGAAACACCATATATTTT. This sequence joins TRBV7-2 and TRBJ1-3, with TRBD1 identical over 9 bases. CDR1 and CDR2 from the germline V gene are SGHTA and FQGNSA. J lost 1 base, V lost 2 bases, and 9 bases had no gene match. This CDR3 contains 18 residues.

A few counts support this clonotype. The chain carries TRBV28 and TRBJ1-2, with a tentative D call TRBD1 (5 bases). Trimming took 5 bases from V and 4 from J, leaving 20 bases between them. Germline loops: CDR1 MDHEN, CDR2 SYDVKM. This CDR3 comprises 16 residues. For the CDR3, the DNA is TGTGCCAGCAGTCGGGACCAGGGATTTGGGGCCTATGGCTACACCTTC. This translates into CASSRDQGFGAYGYTF.

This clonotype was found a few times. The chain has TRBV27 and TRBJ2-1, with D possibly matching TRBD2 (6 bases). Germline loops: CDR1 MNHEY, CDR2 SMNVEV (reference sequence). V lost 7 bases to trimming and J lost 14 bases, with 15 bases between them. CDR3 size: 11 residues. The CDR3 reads CASTQTGEEFF. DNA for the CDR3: TGTGCCAGCACCCAGACGGGGGAGGAGTTCTTC.

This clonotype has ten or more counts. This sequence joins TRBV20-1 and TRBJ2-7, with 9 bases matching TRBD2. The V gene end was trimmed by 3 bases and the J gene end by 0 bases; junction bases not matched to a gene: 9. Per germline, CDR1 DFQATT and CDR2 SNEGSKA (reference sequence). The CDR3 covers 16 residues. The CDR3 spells CSAREVSGGLSYEQYF. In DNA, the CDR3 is TGCAGTGCTAGGGAGGTTAGCGGGGGCCTCTCCTACGAGCAGTACTTC.

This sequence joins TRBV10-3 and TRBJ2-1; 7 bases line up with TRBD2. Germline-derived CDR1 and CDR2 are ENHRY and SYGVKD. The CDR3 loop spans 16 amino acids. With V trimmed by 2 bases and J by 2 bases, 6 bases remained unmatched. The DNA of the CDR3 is TGTGCCATCAGTGAGCCTTGGGAGGGGCCCTACAATGAGCAGTTCTTC. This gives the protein CAISEPWEGPYNEQFF.

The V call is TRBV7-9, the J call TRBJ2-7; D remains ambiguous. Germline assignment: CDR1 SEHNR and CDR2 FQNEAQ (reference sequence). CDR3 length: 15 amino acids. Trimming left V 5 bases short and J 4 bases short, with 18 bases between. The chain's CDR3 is CASSPPITAAYEQYF. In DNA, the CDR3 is TGTGCCAGCAGCCCGCCGATAACGGCGGCTTACGAGCAGTACTTC.

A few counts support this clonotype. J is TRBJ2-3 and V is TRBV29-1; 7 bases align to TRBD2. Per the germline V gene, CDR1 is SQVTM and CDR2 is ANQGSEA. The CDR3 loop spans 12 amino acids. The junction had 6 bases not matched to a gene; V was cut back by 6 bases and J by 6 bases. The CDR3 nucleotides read TGCAGCGTGGTGGGGAGGGTGGATACGCAGTATTTT. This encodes CSVVGRVDTQYF.

CDR3 region: CASSPPGGDVYGYTF. CDR3 nucleotide sequence: TGTGCCAGCAGTCCCCCGGGAGGGGATGTCTATGGCTACACCTTC. V gene TRBV27 combines with J gene TRBJ1-2; TRBD1 might be the D (5 bases). V dropped 5 bases and J dropped 4 bases, with 17 bases sitting between them. The germline CDR1 and CDR2 sequences are MNHEY and SMNVEV (reference sequence). This CDR3 is 15 amino acids long.

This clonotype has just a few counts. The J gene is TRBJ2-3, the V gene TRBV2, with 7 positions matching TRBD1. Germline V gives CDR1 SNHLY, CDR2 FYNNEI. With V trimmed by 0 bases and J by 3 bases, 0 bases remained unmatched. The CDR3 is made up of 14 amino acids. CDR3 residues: CASSEATGTDTQYF. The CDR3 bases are TGTGCCAGCAGTGAAGCGACAGGGACAGATACGCAGTATTTT.

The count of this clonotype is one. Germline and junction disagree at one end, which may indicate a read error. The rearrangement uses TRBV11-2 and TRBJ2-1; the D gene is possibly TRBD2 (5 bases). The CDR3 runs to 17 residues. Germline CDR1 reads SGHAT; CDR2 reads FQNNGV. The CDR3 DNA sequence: TGTGCCAGCAGCTTAGTACCAGCGGCGAGCTCCCACAATGAGCAGTTCTTC. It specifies CASSLVPAASSHNEQFF.

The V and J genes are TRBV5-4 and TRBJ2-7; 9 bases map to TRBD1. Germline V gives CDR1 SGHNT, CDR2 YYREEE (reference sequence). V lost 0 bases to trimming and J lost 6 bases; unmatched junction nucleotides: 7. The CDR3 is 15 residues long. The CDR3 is CASSLAGQGIREQYF. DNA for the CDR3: TGTGCCAGCAGCTTGGCGGGACAGGGTATACGCGAGCAGTACTTC.

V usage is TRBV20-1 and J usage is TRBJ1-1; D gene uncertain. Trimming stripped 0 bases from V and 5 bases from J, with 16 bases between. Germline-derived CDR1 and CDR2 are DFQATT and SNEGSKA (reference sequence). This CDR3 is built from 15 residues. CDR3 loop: CSARDRSTVRTEAFF. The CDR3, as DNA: TGCAGTGCTAGAGATCGAAGCACAGTAAGGACTGAAGCTTTCTTT.